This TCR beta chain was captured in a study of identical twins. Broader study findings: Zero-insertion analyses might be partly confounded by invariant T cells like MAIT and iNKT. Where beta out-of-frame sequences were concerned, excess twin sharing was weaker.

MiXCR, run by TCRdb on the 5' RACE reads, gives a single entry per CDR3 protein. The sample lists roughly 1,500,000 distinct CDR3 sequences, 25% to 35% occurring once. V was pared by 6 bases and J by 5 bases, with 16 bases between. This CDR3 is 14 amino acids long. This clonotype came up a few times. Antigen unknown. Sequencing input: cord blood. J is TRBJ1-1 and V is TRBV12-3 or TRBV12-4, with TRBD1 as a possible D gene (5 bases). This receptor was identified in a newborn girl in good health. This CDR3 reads CASSTGGGITEAFF. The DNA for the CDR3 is TGTGCCAGCAGCACCGGTGGGGGTATAACTGAAGCTTTCTTT.